The clone carrying this TCR beta chain came up once. This specimen belongs to a study of blood T cell repertoires in COVID-19. Turning to the study itself: Samples taken during acute and convalescent COVID-19 were collected in the United States, Italy and Spain. T cells, B-cell-depleted T cells, or PBMCs supplied cDNA or gDNA.

V dropped 7 bases and J dropped 2; count of bases not matched to a gene: 3. The length of the CDR3 is 14 residues. Germline assignment: CDR1 MDHEN and CDR2 SYDVKM. Sequenced by immunoSEQ multiplex PCR; TCRdb stores in-frame clones only, minus some. Here the sample spans 100,000 to 150,000 clones, approximately 90% being singletons. This receptor was taken from a woman older than 75 with acute or convalescent COVID-19. The chain employs TRBV28 and TRBJ1-4, with 8 bases fitting TRBD1. Specimen: peripheral blood. CDR3 nucleotides: TGTGCCAGCATTTCAGGGGGCACTAATGAAAAACTGTTTTTT. Translation gives CASISGGTNEKLFF.